These T cell receptor beta chains were read from a single sample in a study of patients with pleural tuberculosis. TCRdb fed the reads into MiXCR, producing one record per CDR3 protein. The sample carries approximately 50,000 distinct CDR3 sequences, 5.5% to 8% recorded once. Receptor source: a human donor with pleural tuberculosis. Both conserved end residues are part of each CDR3.

TRBV20-1	CSATTGDYSNQPQHF
TRBV7-3	CASSLKSGSTDTQYF
TRBV7-2	CASSLAAGRTDTQYF
TRBV28	CASSRVPSPLHF
TRBV18	CARRQGNTEAFF
TRBV5-1	CASSLVLAGAGELFF
TRBV11-1	CASSLVAGPTDTQYF
TRBV18	CASSPIQETQYF
TRBV29-1	CSVGLGGGMNTEAFF
TRBV12-3/TRBV12-4	CASSFYRLGQYF
TRBV11-1	CASSLTPTLDTQYF
TRBV18	CASSPWTIFQAMNTEAFF
TRBV12-3/TRBV12-4	CASSLWAGYNEQFF
TRBV12-3/TRBV12-4	CASSLGWGRVSYEQYF
TRBV2	CASSGHLPSEPQHF
TRBV30	CAWRRDSSSYNEQFF
TRBV30	CATRDGNTIYF
TRBV9	CASSVDRGGTEAFF
TRBV11-1	CASSPRTAVETQYF
TRBV28	CASSLWQVNQPQHF
TRBV12-3/TRBV12-4	CASSLGYLGLTNEKLFF
TRBV20-1	CSAEGGKRQETQYF
TRBV5-1	CASSWGGEAFF
TRBV7-2	CASSLVGGVNEKLFF
TRBV19	CASSPLAGVMNTQYF
TRBV28	CASSLGGRDTQYF
TRBV10-3	CATRDVKETQYF
TRBV19	CASSSRDYRNIQYF
TRBV28	CASSFPGTNTMYF
TRBV12-3/TRBV12-4	CASRQGTGGNTEAFF
TRBV20-1	CSAIGTSGYEQYF
TRBV18	CASSPPTGPYGYTF
TRBV20-1	CSASAGITGDEAFF
TRBV6-1	CASLLSGRSTIYF
TRBV12-3/TRBV12-4	CASSARVDTGELFF
TRBV2	CASSDNTGELFF
TRBV11-1	CASSLGLIYGYTF
TRBV3-1	CASSLDRTNTEAFF
TRBV6-1	CASSEVAATGYEQYF
TRBV15	CATSTGHTQETQYF
TRBV12-3/TRBV12-4	CASSLARVTEAFF
TRBV4-1	CASSQVNGEKLFF
TRBV20-1	CSVHSGTGGFGYTF
TRBV29-1	CSVDGRGQETQYF
TRBV19	CASTYRGMNTEAFF
TRBV11-2	CASVPGGRPNEKLFF
TRBV12-5	CASGLWQGTYNEQFF
TRBV4-2	CASSRDIRALNTEAFF
TRBV12-3/TRBV12-4	CASSSGGRATDTQYF
TRBV5-2	CASYLAGQGARNTQYF
TRBV3-1	CASSQVPKGEQYF
TRBV9	CASSVAPVNTEAFF
TRBV2	CASSEALGLTYGYTF